The clone carrying this TCR beta chain was picked up a small number of times. The antigen is undetermined. This specimen comes from a study of immune cell composition in non-small cell lung cancer. Study details: Tumours were mainly lung adenocarcinoma or squamous cell carcinoma.

Template was genomic DNA from frozen, unsorted single-cell suspensions. Generated by immunoSEQ multiplex PCR, the TCRdb table keeps only in-frame clones and is missing some. The repertoire consists of fewer than 5,000 clones, with roughly 70% occurring once and the leading ten covering 29%. V was shortened by 6 bases and J by 1 base, with 18 bases between the two germline ends. Per germline, CDR1 SQVTM and CDR2 ANQGSEA. The CDR3 loop spans 15 amino acids. Findings and limits, study-wide: Tumour TCR-beta clonality was not significantly tied to smoking pack-years. 75% of squamous and around 34% of adenocarcinoma cases had tumour-associated clones >0.5%.

The chain has TRBV29-1 and TRBJ2-5, with D maybe TRBD1 (5 bases). The sample consisted of lung tumor tissue. The receptor was derived from a human donor with non-small cell lung cancer. In DNA form, the CDR3 reads TGCAGCGTCCAGGGTGCCTACGGAAGCCAAGAGACCCAGTACTTC. Translating it yields CSVQGAYGSQETQYF.